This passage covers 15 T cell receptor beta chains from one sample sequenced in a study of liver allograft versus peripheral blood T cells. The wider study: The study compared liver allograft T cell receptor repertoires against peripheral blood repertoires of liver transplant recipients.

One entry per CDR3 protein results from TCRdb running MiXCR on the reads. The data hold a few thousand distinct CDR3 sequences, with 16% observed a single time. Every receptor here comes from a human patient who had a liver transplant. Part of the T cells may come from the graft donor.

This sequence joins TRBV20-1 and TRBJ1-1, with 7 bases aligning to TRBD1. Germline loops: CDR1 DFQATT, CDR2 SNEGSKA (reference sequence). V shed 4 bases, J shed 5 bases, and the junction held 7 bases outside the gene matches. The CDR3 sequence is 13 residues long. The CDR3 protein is CSANSPRGTEAFF. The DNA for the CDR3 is TGCAGTGCTAACTCCCCCAGGGGGACTGAAGCTTTCTTT.

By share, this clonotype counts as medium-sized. The DNA of the CDR3 is TGTGCCACCAGTGATTTTGCGTCTAACACCGGGGAGCTGTTTTTT. It specifies CATSDFASNTGELFF. V gene TRBV24-1 combines with J gene TRBJ2-2; D uncertain. The germline gives CDR1 KGHDR, CDR2 SFDVKD. V was clipped by 1 base and J by 2 bases, with 7 bases between them. This CDR3 spans 15 amino acids.

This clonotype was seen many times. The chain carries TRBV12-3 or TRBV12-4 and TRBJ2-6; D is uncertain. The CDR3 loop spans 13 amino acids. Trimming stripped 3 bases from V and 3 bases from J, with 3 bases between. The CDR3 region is CASSFSGANVLTF. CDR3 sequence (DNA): TGTGCCAGCAGTTTTAGTGGGGCCAACGTCCTGACTTTC.

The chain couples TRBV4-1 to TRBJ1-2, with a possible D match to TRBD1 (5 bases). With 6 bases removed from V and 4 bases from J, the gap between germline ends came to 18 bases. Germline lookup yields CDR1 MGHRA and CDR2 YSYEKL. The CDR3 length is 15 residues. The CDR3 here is CASRVQGGGSYGYTF. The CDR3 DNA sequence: TGCGCCAGCAGAGTTCAGGGAGGCGGGTCCTATGGCTACACCTTC.

The DNA for the CDR3 is TGCGCCAGCAGCAGCTCGGGGACAATGGGACAGCCCCAGCATTTT. Translated: CASSSSGTMGQPQHF. This rearrangement joins TRBV5-1 to TRBJ1-5, with D perhaps TRBD1 (6 bases). There are 15 residues in the CDR3. Germline V gene lookup returns CDR1 SGHRS and CDR2 YFSETQ. The V end was cut by 4 bases, the J end by 7 bases, with 18 bases between.

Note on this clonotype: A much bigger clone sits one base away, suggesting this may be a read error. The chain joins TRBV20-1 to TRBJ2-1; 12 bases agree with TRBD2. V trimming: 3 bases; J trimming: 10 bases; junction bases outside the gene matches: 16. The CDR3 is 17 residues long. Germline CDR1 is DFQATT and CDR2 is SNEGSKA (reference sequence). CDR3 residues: CSARMGLAGRYLYEQFF. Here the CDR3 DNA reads TGCAGTGCTAGGATGGGACTAGCGGGCAGATACCTCTACGAGCAGTTCTTC.

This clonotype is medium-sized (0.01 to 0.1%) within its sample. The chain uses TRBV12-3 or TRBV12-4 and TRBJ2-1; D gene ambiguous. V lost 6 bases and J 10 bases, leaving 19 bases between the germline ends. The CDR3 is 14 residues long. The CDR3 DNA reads TGTGCCAGCAGACCTGGTGGCCGCCAAGGAGAGCAGTTCTTC. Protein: CASRPGGRQGEQFF.

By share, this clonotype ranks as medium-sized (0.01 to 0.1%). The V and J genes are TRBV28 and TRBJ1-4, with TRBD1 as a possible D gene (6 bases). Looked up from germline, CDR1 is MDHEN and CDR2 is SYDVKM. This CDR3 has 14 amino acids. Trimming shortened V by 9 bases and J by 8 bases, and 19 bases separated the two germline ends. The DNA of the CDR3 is TGTGCCAGTGTCGAGTCCGGGGGCAAGGAAAAACTGTTTTTT. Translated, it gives CASVESGGKEKLFF.

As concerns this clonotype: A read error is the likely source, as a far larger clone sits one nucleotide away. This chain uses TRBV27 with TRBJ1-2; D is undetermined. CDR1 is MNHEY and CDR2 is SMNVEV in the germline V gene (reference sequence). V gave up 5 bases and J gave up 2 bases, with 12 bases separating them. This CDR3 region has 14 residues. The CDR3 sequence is CASSGDERNYGYTF. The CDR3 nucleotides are TGTGCCAGCAGTGGCGACGAGAGGAACTATGGCTACACCTTC.

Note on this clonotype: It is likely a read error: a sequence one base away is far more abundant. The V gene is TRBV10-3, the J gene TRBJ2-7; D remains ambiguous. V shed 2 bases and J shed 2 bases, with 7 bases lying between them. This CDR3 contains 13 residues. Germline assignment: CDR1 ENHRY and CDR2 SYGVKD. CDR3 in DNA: TGTGCCATCAGTGAGACGGAAACCTACGAGCAGTACGTC. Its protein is CAISETETYEQYV.

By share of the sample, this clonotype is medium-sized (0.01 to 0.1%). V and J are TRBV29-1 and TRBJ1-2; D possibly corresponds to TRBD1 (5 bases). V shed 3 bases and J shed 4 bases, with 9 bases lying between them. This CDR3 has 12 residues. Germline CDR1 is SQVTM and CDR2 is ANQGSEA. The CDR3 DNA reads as TGCAGCGTTGATCGGAGGGGCTATGGCTACACCTTC. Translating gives CSVDRRGYGYTF.

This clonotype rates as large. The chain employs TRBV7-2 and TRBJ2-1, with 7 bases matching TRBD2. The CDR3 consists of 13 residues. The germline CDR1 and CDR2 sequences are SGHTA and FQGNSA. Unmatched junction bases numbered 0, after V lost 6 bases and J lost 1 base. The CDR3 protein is CASRAGSYNEQFF. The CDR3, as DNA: TGTGCCAGCAGAGCGGGGTCCTACAATGAGCAGTTCTTC.

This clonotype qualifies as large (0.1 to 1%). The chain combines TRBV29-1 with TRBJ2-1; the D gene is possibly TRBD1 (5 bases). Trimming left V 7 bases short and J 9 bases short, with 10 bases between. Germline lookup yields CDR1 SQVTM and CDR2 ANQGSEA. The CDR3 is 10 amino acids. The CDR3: CSARTSEQFF. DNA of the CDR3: TGCAGCGCAAGGACAAGTGAGCAGTTCTTC.

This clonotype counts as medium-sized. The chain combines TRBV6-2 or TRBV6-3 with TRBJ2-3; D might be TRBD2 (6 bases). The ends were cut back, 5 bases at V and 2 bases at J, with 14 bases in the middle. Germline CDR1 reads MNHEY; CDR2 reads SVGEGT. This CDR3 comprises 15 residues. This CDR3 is CASSTGLLDTDTQYF. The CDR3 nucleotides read TGTGCCAGCAGTACCGGACTACTAGACACAGATACGCAGTATTTT.

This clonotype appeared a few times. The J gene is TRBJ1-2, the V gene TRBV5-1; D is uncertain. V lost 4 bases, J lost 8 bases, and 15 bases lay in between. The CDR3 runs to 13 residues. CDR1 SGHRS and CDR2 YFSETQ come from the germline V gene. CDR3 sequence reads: CASSPGAVGGYTF. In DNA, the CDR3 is TGCGCCAGCAGCCCCGGTGCCGTCGGAGGCTACACCTTC.